The table lists the clone carrying this TCR beta chain with many counts. A range of KT2-to-PBMC ratios was made using fixed PBMC numbers. The cDNA 3' end received a ligated oligonucleotide with a UMI. The first PCR ran approximately 4 cycles with an equimolar RC1.1 and RC1.2 beta primer mix. TCRdb redid the calling of the UMI-ligation and nested PCR reads with MiXCR, one entry per CDR3 protein. The data contain under 35,000 distinct CDR3 sequences, 7.3% of them seen just once; the ten biggest clones take up 15% to 18%. The data originate from a study of quantifying T cell responses using KT2 cells. About the research overall: TCR alpha and beta constant-region primers primed reverse transcription of RNA.

Germline V gene lookup returns CDR1 DFQATT and CDR2 SNEGSKA (reference sequence). Trimming left V 6 bases short and J 5 bases short, with 14 bases between. This CDR3 comprises 12 residues. The chain links TRBV20-1 to TRBJ2-7; TRBD1 is a possible D gene (5 bases). Source material: PBMCs spiked with cells of the T cell clone KT2. This sequence was found in a human donor. For the CDR3, the DNA is TGCAGTGCCCCAAGGGCAGGGAACGAGCAGTACTTC. Translating it yields CSAPRAGNEQYF.